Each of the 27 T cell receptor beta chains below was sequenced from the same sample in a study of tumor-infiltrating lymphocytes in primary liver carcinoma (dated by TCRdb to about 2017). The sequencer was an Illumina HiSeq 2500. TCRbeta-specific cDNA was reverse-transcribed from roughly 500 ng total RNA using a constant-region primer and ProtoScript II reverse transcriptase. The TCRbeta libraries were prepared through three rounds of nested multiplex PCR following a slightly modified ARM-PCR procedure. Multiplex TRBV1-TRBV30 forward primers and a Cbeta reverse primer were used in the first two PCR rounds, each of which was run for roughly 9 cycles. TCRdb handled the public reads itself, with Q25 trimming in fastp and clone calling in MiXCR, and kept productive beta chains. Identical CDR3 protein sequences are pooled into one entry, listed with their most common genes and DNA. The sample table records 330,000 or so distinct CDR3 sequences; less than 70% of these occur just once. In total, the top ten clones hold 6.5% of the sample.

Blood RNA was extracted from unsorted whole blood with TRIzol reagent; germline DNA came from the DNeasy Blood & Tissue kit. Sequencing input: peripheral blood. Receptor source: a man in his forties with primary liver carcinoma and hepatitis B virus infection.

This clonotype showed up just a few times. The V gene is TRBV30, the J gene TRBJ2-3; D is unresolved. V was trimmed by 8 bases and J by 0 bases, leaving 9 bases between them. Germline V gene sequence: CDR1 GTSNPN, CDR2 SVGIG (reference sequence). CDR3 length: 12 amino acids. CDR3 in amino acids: CAGRTSTDTQYF. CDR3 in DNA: TGTGCCGGGCGGACCAGCACAGATACGCAGTATTTT.

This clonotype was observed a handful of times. Here the CDR3 reads CASSLFLTGSTGELFF. DNA of the CDR3: TGTGCCAGCAGCTTATTTTTGACAGGGAGCACCGGGGAGCTGTTTTTT. This rearrangement joins TRBV7-9 to TRBJ2-2; the match to TRBD1 covers 7 bases. Germline CDR1 and CDR2: SEHNR and FQNEAQ (reference sequence). The CDR3 is 16 amino acids. Unmatched junction bases numbered 7, after V lost 2 bases and J lost 4 bases.

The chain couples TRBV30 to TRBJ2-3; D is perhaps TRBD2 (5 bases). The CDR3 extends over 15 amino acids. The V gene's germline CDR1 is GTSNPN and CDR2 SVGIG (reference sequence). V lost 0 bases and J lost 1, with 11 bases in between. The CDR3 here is CAWSVPTGGTDTQYF. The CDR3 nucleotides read TGTGCCTGGAGTGTCCCGACCGGGGGCACAGATACGCAGTATTTT.

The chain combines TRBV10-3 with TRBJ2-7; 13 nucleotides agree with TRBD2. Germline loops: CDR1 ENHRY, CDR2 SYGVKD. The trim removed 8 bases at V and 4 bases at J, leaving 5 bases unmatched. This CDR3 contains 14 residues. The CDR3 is CAIGSTSGRYEQYF. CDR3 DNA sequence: TGTGCCATCGGCTCGACTAGCGGGAGGTACGAGCAGTACTTC.

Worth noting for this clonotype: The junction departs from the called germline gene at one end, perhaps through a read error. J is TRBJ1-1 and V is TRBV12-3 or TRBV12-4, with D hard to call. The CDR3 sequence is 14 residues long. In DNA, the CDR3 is TGTGCCAGCAGTTTCCAGTCCTTGAACACTGAAGCTTCCTTT. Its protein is CASSFQSLNTEASF.

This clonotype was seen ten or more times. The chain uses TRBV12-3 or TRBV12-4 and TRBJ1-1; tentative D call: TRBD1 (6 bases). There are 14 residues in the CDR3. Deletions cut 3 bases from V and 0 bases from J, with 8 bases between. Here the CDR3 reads CASSFQGMNTEAFF. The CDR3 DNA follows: TGTGCCAGCAGTTTCCAGGGGATGAACACTGAAGCTTTCTTT.

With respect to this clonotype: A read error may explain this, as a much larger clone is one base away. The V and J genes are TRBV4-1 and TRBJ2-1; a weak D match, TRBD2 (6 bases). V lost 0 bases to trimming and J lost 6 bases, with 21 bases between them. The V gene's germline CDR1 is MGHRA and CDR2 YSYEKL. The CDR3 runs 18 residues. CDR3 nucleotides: TGCGCCAGCAGCCAAGATGCCCGAGTTACCGGGAGTATCAATGAGCAGTTCTTC. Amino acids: CASSQDARVTGSINEQFF.

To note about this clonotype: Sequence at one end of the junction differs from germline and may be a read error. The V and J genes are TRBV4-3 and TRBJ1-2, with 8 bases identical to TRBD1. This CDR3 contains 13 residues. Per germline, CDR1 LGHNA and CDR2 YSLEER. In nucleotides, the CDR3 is TGCGACAGCAGCCAGGACAGGGACTATGACTACACCTTC. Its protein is CDSSQDRDYDYTF.

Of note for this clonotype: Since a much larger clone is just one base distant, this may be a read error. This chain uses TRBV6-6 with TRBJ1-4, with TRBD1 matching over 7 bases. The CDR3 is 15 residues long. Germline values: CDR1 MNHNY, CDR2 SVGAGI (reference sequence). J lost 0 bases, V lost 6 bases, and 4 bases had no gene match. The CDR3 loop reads CASRWDSATNEKLFF. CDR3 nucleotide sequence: TGTGCCAGCAGATGGGACAGCGCAACTAATGAAAAACTGTTTTTT.

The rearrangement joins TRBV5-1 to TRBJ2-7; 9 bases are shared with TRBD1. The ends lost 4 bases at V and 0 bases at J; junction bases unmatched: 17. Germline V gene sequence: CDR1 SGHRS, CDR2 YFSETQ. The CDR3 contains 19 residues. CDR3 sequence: CASSSFGGQGTISSYEQYF. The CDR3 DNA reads TGCGCCAGCAGCAGCTTCGGAGGACAGGGGACCATCAGCTCCTACGAGCAGTACTTC.

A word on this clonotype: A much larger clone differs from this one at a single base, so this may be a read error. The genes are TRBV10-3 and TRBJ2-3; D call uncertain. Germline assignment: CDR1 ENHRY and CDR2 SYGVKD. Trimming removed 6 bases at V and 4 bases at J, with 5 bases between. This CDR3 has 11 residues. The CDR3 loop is CAIRDPDTQYF. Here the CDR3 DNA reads TGTGCCATCAGGGATCCAGATACGCAGTATTTT.

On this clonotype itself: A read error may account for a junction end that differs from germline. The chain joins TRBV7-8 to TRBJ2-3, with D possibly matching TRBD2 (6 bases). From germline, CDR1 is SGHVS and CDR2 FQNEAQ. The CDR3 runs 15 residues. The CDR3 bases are TGTACCAGCAGCCCAGATGCGGGATCGGGGGATACGCAGTATTTT. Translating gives CTSSPDAGSGDTQYF.

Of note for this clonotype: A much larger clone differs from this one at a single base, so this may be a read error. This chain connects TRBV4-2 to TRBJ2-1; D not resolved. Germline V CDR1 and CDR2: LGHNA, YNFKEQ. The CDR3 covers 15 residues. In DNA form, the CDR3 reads TGTACCAGCAGCCAAGAAAGAGGCACCCCCGAGGAACAGTTCTTC. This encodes CTSSQERGTPEEQFF.

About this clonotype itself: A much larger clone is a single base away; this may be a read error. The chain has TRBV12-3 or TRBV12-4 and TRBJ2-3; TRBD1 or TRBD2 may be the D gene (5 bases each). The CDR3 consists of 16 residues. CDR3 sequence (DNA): TGTGCCAACAGTCCGCGAGGGACCGCCACACGAGATACGCAGTATTTT. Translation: CANSPRGTATRDTQYF.

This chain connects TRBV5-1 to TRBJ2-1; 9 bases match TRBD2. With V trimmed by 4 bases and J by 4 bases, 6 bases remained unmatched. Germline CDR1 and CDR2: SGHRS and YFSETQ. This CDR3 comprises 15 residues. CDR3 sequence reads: CASSLGTSRYNEQFF. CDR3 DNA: TGCGCCAGCAGCCTAGGGACTAGCAGGTACAATGAGCAGTTCTTC.

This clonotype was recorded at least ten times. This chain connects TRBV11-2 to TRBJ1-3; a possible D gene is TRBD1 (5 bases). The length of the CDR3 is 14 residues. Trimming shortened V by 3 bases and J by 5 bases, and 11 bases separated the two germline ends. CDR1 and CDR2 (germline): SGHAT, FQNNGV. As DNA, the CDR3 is TGTGCCAGCAGCTTTAACCAGGGCAGAAACACCATATATTTT. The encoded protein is CASSFNQGRNTIYF.

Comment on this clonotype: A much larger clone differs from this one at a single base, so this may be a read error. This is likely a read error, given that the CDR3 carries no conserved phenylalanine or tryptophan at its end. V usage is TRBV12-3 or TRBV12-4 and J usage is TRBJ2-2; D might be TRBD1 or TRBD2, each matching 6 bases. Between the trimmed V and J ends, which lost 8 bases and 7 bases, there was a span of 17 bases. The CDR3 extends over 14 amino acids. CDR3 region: CASWRRGSIGELFS. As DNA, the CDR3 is TGTGCCAGCTGGAGGAGGGGGTCGATCGGGGAGCTGTTTTCT.

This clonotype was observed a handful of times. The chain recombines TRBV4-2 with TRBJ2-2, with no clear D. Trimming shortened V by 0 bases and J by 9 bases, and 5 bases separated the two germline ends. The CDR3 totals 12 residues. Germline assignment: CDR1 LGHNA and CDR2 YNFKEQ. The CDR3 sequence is CASSQEGRELFF. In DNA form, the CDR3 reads TGTGCCAGCAGCCAAGAGGGGAGGGAGCTGTTTTTT.

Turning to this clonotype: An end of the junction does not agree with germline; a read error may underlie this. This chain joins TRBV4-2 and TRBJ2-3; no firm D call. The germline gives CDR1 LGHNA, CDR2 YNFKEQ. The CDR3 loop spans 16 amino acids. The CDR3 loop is CVSSQETAPRVDAQYF. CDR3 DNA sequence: TGTGTCAGCAGCCAGGAGACCGCTCCCCGGGTTGATGCGCAGTATTTT.

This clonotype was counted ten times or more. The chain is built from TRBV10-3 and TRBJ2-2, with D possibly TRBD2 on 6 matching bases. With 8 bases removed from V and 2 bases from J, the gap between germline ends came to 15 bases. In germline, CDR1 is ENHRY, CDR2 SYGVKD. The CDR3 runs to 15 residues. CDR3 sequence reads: CAISGAGRNTGELFF. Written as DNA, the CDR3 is TGTGCCATCTCGGGAGCAGGGCGAAACACCGGGGAGCTGTTTTTT.

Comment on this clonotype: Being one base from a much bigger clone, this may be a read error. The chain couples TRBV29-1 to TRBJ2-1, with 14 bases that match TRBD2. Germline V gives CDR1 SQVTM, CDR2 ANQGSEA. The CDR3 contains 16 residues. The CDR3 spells CIVHGTSGSSYNEQFF. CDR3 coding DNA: TGCATCGTTCACGGGACTAGCGGGAGCTCCTACAATGAGCAGTTCTTC.

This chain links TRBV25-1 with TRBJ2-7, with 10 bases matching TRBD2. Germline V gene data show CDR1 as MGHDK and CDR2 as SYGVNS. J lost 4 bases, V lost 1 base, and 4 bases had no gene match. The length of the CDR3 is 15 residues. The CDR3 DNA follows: TGTGCCAGCAGTGAATCAGCGGGAGGGCCGTACGAGCAGTACTTC. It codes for CASSESAGGPYEQYF.

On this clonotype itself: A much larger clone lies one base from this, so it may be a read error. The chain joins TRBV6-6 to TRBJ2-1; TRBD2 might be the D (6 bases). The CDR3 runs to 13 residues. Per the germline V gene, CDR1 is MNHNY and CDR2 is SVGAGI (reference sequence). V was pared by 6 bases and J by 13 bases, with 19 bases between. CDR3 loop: CASSPSSVGDQFF. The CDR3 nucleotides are TGTGCCAGCAGCCCATCTAGCGTAGGTGATCAGTTCTTC.

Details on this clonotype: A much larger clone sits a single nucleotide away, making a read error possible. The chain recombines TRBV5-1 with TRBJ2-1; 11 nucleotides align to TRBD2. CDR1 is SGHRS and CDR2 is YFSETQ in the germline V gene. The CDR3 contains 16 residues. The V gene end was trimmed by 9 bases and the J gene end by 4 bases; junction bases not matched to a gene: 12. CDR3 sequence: CANQQLAGDVYNEQFF. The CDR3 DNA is TGCGCCAACCAACAACTAGCGGGAGATGTTTACAATGAGCAGTTCTTC.

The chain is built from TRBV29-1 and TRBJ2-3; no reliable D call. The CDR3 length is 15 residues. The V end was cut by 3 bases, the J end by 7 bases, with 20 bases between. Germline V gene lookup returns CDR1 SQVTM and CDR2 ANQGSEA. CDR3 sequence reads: CSVDAAPRSTNTQYF. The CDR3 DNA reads TGCAGCGTTGATGCCGCCCCGCGGAGCACGAATACGCAGTATTTT.

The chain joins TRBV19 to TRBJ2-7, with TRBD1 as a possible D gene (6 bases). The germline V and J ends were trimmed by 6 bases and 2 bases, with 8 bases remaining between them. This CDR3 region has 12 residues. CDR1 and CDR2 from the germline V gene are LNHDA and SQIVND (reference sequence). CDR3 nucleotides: TGTGCCAGTAGCGAGGGGGCCTACGAGCAGTACTTC. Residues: CASSEGAYEQYF.

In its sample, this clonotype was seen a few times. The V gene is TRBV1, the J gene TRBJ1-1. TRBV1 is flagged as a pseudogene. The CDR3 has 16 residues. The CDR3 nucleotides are TGCACCAGCAGCCAAGATCACGGGCGGGGGAACACTGAAGCTTTCTTT. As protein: CTSSQDHGRGNTEAFF.